This T cell receptor beta chain emerged from a study of vaccination effects on CD4 cells after COVID-19. The assay was immunoSEQ multiplex PCR, and TCRdb's table has in-frame clones only and misses some. The table has around 79,000 clones, roughly four fifths seen once. A note on this clone: The target antigen is unknown.

Expansion of antigen-specific CD4+ T cells with viral peptide pools was carried out by the ViraFEST assay before sequencing. After around 10 days in culture, the CD4+ T cells were isolated. This CDR3 has 18 amino acids. V gave up 2 bases and J gave up 1 base, with 21 bases separating them. Germline values: CDR1 SNHLY, CDR2 FYNNEI. The rearrangement joins TRBV2 to TRBJ2-7; perhaps TRBD2 as D (7 bases). The sample was CD4+ T cells from PBMCs cultured with HCoV-229E spike peptides, taken before COVID-19 vaccination. This clonotype originated in a human donor who received a COVID-19 vaccine. The CDR3 DNA is TGTGCCAGCAGTGAAAGAGGGGGGCAGGGACTATTATCCTACGAGCAGTACGTC. Translated: CASSERGGQGLLSYEQYV.